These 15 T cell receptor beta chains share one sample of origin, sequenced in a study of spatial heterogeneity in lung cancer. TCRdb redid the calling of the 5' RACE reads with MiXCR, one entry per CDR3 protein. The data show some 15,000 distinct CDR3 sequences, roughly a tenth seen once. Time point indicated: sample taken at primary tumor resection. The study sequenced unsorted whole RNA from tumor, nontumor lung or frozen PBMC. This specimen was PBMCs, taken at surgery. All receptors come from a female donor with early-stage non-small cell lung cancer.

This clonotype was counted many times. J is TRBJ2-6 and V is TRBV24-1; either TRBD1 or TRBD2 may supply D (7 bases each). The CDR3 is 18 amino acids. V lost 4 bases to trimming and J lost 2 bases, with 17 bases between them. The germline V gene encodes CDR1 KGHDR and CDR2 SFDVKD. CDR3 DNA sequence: TGTGCCACCAGTGAAGGTGGGAGGGGGCGCACTGGGGCCAACGTCCTGACTTTC. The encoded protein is CATSEGGRGRTGANVLTF.

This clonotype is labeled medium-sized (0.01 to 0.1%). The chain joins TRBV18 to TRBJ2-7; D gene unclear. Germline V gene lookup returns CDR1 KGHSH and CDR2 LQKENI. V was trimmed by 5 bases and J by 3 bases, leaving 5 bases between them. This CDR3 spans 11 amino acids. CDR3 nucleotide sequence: TGTGCCAGCTCATCGGACTACGAGCAGTACTTC. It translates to CASSSDYEQYF.

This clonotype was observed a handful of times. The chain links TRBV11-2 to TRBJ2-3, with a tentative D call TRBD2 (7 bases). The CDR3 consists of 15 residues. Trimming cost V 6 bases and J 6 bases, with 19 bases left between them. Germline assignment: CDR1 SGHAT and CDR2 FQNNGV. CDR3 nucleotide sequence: TGTGCCAGCAGTTCACGGGGGGCGCAACACGATACGCAGTATTTT. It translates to CASSSRGAQHDTQYF.

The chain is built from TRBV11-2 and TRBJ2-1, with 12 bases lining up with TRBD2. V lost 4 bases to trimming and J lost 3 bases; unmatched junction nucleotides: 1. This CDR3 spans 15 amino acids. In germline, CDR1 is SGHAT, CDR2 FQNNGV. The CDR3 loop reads CASSSTSGSYNEQFF. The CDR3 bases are TGTGCCAGCAGCTCGACTAGCGGGAGCTACAATGAGCAGTTCTTC. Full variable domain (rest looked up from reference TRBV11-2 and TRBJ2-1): EAGVAQSPRYKIIEKRQSVAFWCNPISGHATLYWYQQILGQGPKLLIQFQNNGVVDDSQLPKDRFSAERLKGVDSTLKIQPAKLEDSAVYLCASSSTSGSYNEQFFGPGTRLTVL.

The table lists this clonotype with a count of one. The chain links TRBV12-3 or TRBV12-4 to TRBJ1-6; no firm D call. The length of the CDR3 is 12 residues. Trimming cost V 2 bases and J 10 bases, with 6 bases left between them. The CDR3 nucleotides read TGTGCCAGCAGTTTATATCGGTCACCCCTCCACTTT. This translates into CASSLYRSPLHF.

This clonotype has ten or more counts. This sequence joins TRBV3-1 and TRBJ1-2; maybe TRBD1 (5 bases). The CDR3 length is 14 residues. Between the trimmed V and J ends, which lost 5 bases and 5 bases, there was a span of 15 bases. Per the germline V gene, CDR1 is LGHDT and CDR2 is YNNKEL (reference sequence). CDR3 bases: TGTGCCAGCAGCTCCGACAGTCTCTTTTATGGCTACACCTTC. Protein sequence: CASSSDSLFYGYTF.

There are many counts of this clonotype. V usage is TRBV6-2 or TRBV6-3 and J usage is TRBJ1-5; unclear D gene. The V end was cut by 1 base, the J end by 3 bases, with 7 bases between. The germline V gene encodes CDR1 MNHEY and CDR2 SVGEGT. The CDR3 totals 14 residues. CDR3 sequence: CASSYLQVNQPQHF. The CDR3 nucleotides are TGTGCCAGCAGTTACTTGCAGGTCAATCAGCCCCAGCATTTT.

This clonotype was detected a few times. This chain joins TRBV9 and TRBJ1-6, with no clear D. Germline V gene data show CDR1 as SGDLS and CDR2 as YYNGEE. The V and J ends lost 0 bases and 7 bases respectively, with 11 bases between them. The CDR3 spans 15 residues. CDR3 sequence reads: CASSVGSELNSPLHF. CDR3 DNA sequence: TGTGCCAGCAGCGTAGGCTCAGAACTGAATTCACCCCTCCACTTT.

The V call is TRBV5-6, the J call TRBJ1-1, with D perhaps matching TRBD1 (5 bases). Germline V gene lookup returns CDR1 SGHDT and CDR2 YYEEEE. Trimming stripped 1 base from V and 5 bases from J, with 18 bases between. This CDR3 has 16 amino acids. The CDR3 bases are TGTGCCAGCAGCTTGAGGGTCGTAAGGGGTGGAACTGAAGCTTTCTTT. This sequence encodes CASSLRVVRGGTEAFF.

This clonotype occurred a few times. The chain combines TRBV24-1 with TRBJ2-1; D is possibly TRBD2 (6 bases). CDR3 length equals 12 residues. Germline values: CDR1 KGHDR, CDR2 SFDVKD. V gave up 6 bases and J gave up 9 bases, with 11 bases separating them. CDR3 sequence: CATSLAMGEQFF. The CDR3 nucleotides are TGTGCCACCAGTCTAGCGATGGGTGAGCAGTTCTTC.

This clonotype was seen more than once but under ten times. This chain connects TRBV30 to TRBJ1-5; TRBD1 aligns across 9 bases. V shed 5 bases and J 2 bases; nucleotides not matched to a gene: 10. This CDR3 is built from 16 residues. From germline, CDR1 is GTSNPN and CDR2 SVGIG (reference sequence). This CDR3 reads CAWGNTGGLGNQPQHF. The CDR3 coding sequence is TGTGCCTGGGGAAATACAGGGGGCCTCGGCAATCAGCCCCAGCATTTT.

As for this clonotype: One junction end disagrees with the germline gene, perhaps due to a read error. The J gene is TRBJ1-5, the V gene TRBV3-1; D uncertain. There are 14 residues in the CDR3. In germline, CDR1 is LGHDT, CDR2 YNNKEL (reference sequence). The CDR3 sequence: CTSSQGILDQPQHF. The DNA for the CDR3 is TGTACCAGCAGCCAAGGAATACTTGATCAGCCCCAGCATTTT. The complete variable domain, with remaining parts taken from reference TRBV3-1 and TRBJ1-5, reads DTAVSQTPKYLVTQMGNDKSIKCEQNLGHDTMYWYKQDSKKFLKIMFSYNNKELIINETVPNRFSPKSPDKAHLNLHINSLELGDSAVYFCTSSQGILDQPQHFGDGTRLSIL.

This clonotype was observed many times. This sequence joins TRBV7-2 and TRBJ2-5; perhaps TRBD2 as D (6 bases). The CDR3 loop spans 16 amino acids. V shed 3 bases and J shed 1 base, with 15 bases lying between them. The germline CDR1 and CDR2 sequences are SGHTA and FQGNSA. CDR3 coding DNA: TGTGCCAGCAGCTTTAGGAGGGCTAGGGGCCAAGAGACCCAGTACTTC. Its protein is CASSFRRARGQETQYF.

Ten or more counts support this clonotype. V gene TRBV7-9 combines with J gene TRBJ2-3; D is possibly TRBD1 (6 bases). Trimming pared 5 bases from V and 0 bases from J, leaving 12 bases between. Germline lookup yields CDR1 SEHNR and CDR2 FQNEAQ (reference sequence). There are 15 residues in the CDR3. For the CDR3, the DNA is TGTGCCAGCAGCCAGGCAACAGGGAGCACAGATACGCAGTATTTT. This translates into CASSQATGSTDTQYF.

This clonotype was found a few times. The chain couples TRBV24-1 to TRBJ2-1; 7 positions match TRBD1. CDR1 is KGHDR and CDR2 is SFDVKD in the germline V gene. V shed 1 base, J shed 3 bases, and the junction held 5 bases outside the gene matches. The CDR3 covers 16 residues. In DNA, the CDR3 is TGTGCCACCAGTGATTTCACCGGGACAGACTACAATGAGCAGTTCTTC. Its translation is CATSDFTGTDYNEQFF.